These 2 T cell receptor beta chains were all obtained from the same sample, sequenced in a study of blood T cell repertoires in COVID-19 (TCRdb year 2020). Library preparation used the immunoSEQ multiplex PCR assay. TCRdb stores this immuneACCESS table with in-frame sequences only. Part of the clones is absent; in the studies checked, under half of the shortfall reflects unresolved V genes, and no reason is known for the rest. This sample comprises approximately 220,000 clones, 65% to 90% of them detected only once. Together, the top ten hold about 4% of the sample. Specimen: PBMCs or T cells enriched from blood (not recorded which). The receptors shown here come from a woman aged 25 to 39 who had been exposed to COVID-19.

J is TRBJ2-6 and V is TRBV4-2; D possibly corresponds to TRBD1 (6 bases). From germline, CDR1 is LGHNA and CDR2 YNFKEQ. The CDR3 has 15 amino acids. V was cut by 3 bases and J by 1 base, with 7 bases left in between. CDR3 nucleotide sequence: TGTGCCAGCAGCCAGGGGGCTTCTGGGGCCAACGTCCTGACTTTC. Translated: CASSQGASGANVLTF.

The chain is built from TRBV12-3 or TRBV12-4 and TRBJ1-1, with D hard to call. V lost 2 bases, J lost 4 bases, and 5 bases lay in between. This CDR3 comprises 12 residues. The CDR3 DNA reads as TGTGCCAGCAGTTTATTGGCCACTGAAGCTTTCTTT. It translates to CASSLLATEAFF.